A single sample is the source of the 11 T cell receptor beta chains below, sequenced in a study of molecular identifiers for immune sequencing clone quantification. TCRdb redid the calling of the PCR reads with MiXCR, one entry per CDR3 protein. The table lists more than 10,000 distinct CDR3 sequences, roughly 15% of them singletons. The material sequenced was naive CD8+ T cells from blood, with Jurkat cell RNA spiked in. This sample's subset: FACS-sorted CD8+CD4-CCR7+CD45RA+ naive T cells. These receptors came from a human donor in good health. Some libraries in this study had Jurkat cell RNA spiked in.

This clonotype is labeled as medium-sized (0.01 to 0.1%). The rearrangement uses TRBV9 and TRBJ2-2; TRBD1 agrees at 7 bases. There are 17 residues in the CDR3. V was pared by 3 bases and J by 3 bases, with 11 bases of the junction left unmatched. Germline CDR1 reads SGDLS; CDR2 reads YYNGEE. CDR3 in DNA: TGTGCCAGCAGCGCTTCTACGACAGGGCCGGACACCGGGGAGCTGTTTTTT. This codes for CASSASTTGPDTGELFF. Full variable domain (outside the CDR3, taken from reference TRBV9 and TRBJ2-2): DSGVTQTPKHLITATGQRVTLRCSPRSGDLSVYWYQQSLDQGLQFLIQYYNGEERAKGNILERFSAQQFPDLHSELNLSSLELGDSALYFCASSASTTGPDTGELFFGEGSRLTVL.

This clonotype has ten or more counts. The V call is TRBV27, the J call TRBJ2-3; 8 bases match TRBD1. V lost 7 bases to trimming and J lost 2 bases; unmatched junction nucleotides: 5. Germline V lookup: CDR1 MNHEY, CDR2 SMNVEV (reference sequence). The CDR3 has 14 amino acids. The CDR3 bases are TGTGCCAGCACCCCGGACAGGGCCACAGATACGCAGTATTTT. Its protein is CASTPDRATDTQYF.

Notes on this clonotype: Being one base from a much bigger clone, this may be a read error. The CDR3 here is CASSIANTGQDEQYF. CDR3 in DNA: TGTGCCAGCAGCATAGCCAATACAGGGCAGGACGAGCAGTACTTC. The rearrangement joins TRBV13 to TRBJ2-7, with D possibly matching TRBD1 (6 bases). The V gene lost 5 bases and the J gene lost 5 bases, with 19 bases spanning the gap. Germline V CDR1 and CDR2: PRHDT, FYEKMQ (reference sequence). The CDR3 is made up of 15 amino acids.

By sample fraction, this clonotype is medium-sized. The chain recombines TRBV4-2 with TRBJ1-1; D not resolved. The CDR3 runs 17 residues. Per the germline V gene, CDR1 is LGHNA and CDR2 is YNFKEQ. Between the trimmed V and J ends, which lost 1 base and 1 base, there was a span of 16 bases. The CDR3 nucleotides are TGTGCCAGCAGCCAAGCCACCTGGACTGAGCAGAACACTGAAGCTTTCTTT. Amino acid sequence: CASSQATWTEQNTEAFF.

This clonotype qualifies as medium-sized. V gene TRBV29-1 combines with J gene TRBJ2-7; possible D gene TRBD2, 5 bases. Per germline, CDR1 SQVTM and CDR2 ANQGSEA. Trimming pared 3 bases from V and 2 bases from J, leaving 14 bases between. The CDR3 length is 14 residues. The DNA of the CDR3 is TGCAGCGTTGAGTTCCGGGATAGAACCTACGAGCAGTACTTC. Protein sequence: CSVEFRDRTYEQYF.

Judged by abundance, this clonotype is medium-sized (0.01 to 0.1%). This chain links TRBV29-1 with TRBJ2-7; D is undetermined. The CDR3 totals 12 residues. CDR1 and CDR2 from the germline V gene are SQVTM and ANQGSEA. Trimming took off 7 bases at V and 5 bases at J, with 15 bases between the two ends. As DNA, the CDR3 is TGCAGCGCTCGTCCAGCAGGTGACGAGCAGTACTTC. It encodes CSARPAGDEQYF.

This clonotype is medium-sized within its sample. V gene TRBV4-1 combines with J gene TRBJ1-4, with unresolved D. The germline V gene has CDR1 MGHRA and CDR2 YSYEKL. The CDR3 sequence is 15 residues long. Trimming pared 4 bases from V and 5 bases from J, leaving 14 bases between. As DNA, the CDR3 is TGCGCCAGCAGCCCAGTTGAGGACCTCAATGAAAAACTGTTTTTT. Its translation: CASSPVEDLNEKLFF.

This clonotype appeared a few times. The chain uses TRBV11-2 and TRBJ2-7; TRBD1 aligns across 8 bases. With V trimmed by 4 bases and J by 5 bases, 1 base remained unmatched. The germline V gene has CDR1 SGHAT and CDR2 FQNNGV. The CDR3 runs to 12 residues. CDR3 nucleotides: TGTGCCAGCAGCTCAGGGGGCGACGAGCAGTACTTC. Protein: CASSSGGDEQYF.

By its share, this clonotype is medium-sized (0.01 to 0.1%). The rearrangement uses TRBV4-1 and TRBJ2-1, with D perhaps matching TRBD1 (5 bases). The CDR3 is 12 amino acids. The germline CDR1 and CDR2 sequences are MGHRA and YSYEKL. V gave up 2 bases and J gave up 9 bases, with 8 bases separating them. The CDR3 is CASSQLQGEQFF. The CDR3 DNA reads TGCGCCAGCAGCCAACTCCAGGGTGAGCAGTTCTTC.

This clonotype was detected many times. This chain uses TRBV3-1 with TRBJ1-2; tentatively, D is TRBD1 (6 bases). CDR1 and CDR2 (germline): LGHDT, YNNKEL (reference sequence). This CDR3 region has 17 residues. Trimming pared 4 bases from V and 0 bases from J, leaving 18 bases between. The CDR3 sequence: CASSRQGYSGANYGYTF. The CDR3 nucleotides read TGTGCCAGCAGCCGCCAGGGGTACAGTGGCGCTAACTATGGCTACACCTTC.

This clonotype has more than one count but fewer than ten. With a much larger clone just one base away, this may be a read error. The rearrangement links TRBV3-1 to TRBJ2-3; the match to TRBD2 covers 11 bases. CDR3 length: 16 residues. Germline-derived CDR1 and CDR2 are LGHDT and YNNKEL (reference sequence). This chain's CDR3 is CASSPWTSGSTGTQYF. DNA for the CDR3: TGTGCCAGCAGCCCGTGGACTAGCGGGTCGACAGGTACGCAGTATTTT.